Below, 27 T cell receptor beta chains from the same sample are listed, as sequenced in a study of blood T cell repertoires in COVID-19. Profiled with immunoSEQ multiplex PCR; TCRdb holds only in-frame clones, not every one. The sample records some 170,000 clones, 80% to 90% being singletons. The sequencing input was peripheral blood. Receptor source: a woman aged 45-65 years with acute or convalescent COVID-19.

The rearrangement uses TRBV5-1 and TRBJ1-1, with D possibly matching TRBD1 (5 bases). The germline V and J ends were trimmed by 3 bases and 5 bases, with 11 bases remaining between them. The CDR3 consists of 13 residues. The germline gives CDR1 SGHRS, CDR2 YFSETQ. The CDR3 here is CASSSTVGTEAFF. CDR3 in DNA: TGCGCCAGCAGCTCGACAGTTGGGACTGAAGCTTTCTTT.

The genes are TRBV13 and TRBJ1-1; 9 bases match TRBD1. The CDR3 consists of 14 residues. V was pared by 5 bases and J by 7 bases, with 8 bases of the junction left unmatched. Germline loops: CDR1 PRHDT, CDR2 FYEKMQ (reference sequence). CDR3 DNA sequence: TGTGCCAGCAGCCTTAGGACAGGGGCTAATGAAGCTTTCTTT. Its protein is CASSLRTGANEAFF.

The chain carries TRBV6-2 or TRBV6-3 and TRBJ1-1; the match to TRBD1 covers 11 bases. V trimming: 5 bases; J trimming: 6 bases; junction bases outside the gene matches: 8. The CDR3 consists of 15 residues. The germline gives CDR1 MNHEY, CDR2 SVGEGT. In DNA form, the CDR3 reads TGTGCCAGCAGTCAGGGGGGACAGGGGGTGTCTGAAGCTTTCTTT. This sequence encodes CASSQGGQGVSEAFF.

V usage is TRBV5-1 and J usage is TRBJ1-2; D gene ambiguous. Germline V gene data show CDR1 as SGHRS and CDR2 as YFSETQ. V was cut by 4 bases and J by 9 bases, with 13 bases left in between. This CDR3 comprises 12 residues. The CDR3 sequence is CASSGEPGRYTF. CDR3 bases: TGCGCCAGCAGCGGGGAGCCGGGTCGCTACACCTTC. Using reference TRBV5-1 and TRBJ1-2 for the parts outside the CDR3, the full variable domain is KAGVTQTPRYLIKTRGQQVTLSCSPISGHRSVSWYQQTPGQGLQFLFEYFSETQRNKGNFPGRFSGRQFSNSRSEMNVSTLELGDSALYLCASSGEPGRYTFGSGTRLTVV.

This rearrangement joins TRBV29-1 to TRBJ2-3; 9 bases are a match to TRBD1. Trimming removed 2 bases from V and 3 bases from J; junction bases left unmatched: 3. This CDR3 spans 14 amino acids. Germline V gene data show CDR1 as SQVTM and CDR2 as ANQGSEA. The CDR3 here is CSVEPGQGTDTQYF. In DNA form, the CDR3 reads TGCAGCGTTGAACCCGGACAGGGGACAGATACGCAGTATTTT.

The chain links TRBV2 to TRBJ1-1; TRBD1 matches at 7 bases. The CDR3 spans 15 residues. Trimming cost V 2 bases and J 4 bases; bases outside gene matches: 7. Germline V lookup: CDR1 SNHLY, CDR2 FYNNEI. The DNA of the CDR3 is TGTGCCAGCAGTGAACCTCGATCAGGGGGCACTGAAGCTTTCTTT. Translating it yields CASSEPRSGGTEAFF.

The CDR3 DNA follows: TGTGCCAGCAGTGGACAGGGGGCGCAGGGCTACACCTTC. Protein product: CASSGQGAQGYTF. The chain couples TRBV2 to TRBJ1-2; the match to TRBD1 covers 10 bases. Germline loops: CDR1 SNHLY, CDR2 FYNNEI. J lost 8 bases, V lost 4 bases, and 4 bases had no gene match. There are 13 residues in the CDR3.

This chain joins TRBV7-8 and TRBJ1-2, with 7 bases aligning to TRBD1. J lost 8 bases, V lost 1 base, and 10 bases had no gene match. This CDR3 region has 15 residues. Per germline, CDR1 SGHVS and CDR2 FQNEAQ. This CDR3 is CASSLGQGELWGYTF. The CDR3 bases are TGTGCCAGCAGCTTAGGGCAGGGGGAGCTTTGGGGCTACACCTTC.

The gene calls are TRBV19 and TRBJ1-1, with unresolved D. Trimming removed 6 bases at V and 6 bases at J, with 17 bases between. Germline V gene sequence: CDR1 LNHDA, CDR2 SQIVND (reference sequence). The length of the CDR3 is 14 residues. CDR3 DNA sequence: TGTGCCAGTAGGGAGGCCTCTGGCGTCGCTGAAGCTTTCTTT. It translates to CASREASGVAEAFF.

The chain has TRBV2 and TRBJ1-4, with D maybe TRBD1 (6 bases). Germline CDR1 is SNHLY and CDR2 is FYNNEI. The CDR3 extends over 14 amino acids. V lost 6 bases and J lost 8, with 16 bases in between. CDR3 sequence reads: CASSLTGVGEKLFF. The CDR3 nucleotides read TGTGCCAGCAGCCTGACAGGAGTCGGAGAAAAACTGTTTTTT.

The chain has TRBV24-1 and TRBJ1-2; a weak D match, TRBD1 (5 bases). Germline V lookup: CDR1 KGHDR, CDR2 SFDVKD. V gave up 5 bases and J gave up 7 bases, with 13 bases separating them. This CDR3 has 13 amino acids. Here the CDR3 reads CATSAEGKGGYTF. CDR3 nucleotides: TGTGCCACCAGTGCGGAGGGGAAAGGTGGCTACACCTTC.

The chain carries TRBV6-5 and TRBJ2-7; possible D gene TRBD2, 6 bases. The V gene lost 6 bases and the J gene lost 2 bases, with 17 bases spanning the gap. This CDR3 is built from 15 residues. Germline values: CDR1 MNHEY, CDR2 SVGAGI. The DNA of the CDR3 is TGTGCCAGCAGAAGGGGTAGCGGTCCGACCTACGAGCAGTACTTC. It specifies CASRRGSGPTYEQYF.

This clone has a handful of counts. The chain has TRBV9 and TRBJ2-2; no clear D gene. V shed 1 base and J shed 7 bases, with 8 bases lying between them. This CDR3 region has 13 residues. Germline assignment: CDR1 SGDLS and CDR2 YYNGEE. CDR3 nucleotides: TGTGCCAGCAGCGTAAACTCCGGCGGGGAGCTGTTTTTT. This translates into CASSVNSGGELFF.

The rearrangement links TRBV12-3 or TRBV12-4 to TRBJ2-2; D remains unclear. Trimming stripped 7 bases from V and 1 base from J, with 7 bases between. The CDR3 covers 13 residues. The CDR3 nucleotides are TGTGCCAGCAAACCAGTGAACACCGGGGAGCTGTTTTTT. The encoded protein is CASKPVNTGELFF.

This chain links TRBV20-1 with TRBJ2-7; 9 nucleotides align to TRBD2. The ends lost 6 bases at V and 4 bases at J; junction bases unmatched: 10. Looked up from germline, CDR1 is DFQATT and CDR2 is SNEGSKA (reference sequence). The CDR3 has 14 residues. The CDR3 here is CSASKREAGYEQYF. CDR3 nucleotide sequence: TGCAGTGCCAGTAAGCGGGAGGCTGGATACGAGCAGTACTTC.

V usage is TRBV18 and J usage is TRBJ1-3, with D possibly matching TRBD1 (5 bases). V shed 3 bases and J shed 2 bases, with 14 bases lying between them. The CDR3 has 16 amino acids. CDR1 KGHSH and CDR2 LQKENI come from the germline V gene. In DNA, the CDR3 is TGTGCCAGCTCACCCCCAGGGAAGGGTCCTGGAAACACCATATATTTT. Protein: CASSPPGKGPGNTIYF.

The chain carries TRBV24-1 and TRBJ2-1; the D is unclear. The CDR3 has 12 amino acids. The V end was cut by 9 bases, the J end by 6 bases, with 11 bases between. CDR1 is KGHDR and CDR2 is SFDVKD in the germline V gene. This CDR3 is CATSTVGNEQFF. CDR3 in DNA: TGTGCCACCTCAACAGTAGGCAATGAGCAGTTCTTC.

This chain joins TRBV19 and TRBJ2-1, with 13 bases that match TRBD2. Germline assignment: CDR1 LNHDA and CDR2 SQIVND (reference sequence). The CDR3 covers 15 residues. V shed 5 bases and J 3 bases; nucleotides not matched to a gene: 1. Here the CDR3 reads CASSRTSGGYNEQFF. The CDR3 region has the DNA TGTGCCAGTAGTCGGACTAGCGGGGGCTACAATGAGCAGTTCTTC. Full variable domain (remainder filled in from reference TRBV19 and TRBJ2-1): DGGITQSPKYLFRKEGQNVTLSCEQNLNHDAMYWYRQDPGQGLRLIYYSQIVNDFQKGDIAEGYSVSREKKESFPLTVTSAQKNPTAFYLCASSRTSGGYNEQFFGPGTRLTVL.

The CDR3 here is CASSITSEYGYTF. CDR3 nucleotide sequence: TGTGCCAGTAGTATAACGTCTGAGTATGGCTACACCTTC. V and J are TRBV19 and TRBJ1-2; no clear D gene. CDR3 length equals 13 residues. The ends were cut back, 2 bases at V and 5 bases at J, with 9 bases in the middle. Per germline, CDR1 LNHDA and CDR2 SQIVND (reference sequence).

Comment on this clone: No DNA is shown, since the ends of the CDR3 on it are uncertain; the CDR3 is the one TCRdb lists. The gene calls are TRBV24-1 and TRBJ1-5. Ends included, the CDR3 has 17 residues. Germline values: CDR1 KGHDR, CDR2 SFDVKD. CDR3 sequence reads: CATSSSGGDSGNQPQHF.

CDR3 protein: CASSLLSRLDTEAFF. The CDR3 DNA follows: TGCGCCAGCAGCTTGCTCTCTCGACTGGACACTGAAGCTTTCTTT. J is TRBJ1-1 and V is TRBV5-1; the D is unclear. The V gene lost 1 base and the J gene lost 3 bases, with 13 bases spanning the gap. There are 15 residues in the CDR3. Germline V lookup: CDR1 SGHRS, CDR2 YFSETQ.

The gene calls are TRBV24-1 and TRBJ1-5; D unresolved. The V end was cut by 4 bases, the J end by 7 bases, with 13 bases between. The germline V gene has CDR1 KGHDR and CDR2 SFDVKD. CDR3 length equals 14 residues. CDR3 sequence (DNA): TGTGCCACCAGTGACAGAGGGTATTTGCAGCCCCAGCATTTT. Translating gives CATSDRGYLQPQHF.

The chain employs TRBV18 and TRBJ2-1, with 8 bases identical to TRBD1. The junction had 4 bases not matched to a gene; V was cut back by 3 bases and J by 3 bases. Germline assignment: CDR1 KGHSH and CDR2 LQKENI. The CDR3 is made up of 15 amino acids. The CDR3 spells CASSPGQGSYNEQFF. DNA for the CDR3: TGTGCCAGCTCACCCGGACAGGGTAGCTACAATGAGCAGTTCTTC.

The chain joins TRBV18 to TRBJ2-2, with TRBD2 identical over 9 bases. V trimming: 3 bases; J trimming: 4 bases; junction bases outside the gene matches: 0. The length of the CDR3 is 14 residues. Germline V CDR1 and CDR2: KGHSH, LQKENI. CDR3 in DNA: TGTGCCAGCTCACCGGGACTAGCCACCGGGGAGCTGTTTTTT. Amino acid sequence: CASSPGLATGELFF.

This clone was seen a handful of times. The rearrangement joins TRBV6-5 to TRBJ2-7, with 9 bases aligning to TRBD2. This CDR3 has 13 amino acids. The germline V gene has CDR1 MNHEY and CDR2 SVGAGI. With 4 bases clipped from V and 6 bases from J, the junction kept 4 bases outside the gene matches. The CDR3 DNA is TGTGCCAGCAGTTCGGGACTAGCTCCCGAGCAGTACTTC. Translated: CASSSGLAPEQYF.

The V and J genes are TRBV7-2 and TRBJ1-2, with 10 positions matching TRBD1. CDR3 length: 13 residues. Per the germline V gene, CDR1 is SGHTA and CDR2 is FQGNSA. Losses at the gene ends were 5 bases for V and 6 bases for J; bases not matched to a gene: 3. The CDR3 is CASSEGTGDGYTF. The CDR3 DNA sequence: TGTGCCAGCAGCGAAGGGACAGGGGATGGCTACACCTTC. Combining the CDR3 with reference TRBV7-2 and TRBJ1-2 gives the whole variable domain GAGVSQSPSNKVTEKGKDVELRCDPISGHTALYWYRQSLGQGLEFLIYFQGNSAPDKSGLPSDRFSAERTGGSVSTLTIQRTQQEDSAVYLCASSEGTGDGYTFGSGTRLTVV.

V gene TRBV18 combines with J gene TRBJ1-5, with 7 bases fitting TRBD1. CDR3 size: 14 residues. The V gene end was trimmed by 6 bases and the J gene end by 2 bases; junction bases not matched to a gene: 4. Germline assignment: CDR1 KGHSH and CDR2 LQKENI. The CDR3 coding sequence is TGTGCCAGCTCGGGAACAGGGGGCAATCAGCCCCAGCATTTT. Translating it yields CASSGTGGNQPQHF.